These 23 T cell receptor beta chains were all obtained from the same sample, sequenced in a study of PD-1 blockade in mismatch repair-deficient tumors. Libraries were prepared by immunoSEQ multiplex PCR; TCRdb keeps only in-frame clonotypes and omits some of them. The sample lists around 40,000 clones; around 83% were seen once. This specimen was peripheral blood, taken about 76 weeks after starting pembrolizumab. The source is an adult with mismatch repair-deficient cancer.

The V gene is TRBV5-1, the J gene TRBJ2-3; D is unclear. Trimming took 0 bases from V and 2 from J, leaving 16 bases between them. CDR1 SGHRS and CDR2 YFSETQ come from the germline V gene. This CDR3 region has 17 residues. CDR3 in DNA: TGCGCCAGCAGCTTGGCCCGGAATCAGCGAGACACAGATACGCAGTATTTT. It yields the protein CASSLARNQRDTDTQYF.

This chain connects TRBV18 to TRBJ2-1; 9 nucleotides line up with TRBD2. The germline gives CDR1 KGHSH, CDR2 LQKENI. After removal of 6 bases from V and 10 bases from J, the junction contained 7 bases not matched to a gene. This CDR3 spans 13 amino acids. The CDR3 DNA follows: TGTGCCAGCTCTCCCGGGACTAGCCCAGAGCAGTTCTTC. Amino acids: CASSPGTSPEQFF.

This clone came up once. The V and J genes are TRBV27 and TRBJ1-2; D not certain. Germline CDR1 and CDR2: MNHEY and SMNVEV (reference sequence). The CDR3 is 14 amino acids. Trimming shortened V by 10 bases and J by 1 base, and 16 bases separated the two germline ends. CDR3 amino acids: CATLSPRSNYGYTF. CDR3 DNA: TGTGCCACTTTGTCTCCAAGAAGTAACTATGGCTACACCTTC.

The CDR3 nucleotides are TGTGCCAGCAGCCCATCCAGTCGGATTTACGAGCAGTACTTC. It encodes CASSPSSRIYEQYF. This chain links TRBV7-2 with TRBJ2-7; D is uncertain. With 5 bases removed from V and 4 bases from J, the gap between germline ends came to 15 bases. The germline V gene encodes CDR1 SGHTA and CDR2 FQGNSA. This CDR3 has 14 amino acids. The whole variable domain, remainder taken from reference TRBV7-2 and TRBJ2-7, is GAGVSQSPSNKVTEKGKDVELRCDPISGHTALYWYRQSLGQGLEFLIYFQGNSAPDKSGLPSDRFSAERTGGSVSTLTIQRTQQEDSAVYLCASSPSSRIYEQYFGPGTRLTVT.

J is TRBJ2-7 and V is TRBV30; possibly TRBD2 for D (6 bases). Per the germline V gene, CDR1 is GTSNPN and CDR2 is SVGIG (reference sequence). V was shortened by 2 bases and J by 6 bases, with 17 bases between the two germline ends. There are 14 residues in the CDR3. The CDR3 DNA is TGTGCCTGGAGTCCAGCCATGACTAGGGGCGAGCAGTACTTC. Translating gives CAWSPAMTRGEQYF.

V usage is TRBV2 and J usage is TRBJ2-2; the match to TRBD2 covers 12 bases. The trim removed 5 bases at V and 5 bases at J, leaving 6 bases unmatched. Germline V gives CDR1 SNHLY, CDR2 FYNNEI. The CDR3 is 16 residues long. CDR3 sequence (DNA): TGTGCCAGCAGTTTGACTAGCGGGAGAGGTACCGGGGAGCTGTTTTTT. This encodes CASSLTSGRGTGELFF.

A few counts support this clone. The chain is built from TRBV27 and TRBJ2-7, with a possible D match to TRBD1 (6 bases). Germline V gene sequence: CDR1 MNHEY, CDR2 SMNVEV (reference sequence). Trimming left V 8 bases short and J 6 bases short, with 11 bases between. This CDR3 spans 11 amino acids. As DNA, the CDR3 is TGTGCCAGCTCCCAGGGGCCCGAGCAGTACTTC. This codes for CASSQGPEQYF.

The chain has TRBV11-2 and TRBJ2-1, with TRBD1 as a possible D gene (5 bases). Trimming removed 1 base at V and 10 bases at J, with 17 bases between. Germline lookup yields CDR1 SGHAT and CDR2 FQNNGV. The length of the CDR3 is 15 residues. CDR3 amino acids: CASSLVPGQGWEQFF. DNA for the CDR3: TGTGCCAGCAGCTTAGTACCCGGGCAGGGTTGGGAGCAGTTCTTC.

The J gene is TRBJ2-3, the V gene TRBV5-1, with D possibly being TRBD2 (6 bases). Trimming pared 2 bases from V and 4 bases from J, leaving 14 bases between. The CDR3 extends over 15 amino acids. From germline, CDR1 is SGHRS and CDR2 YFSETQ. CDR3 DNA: TGCGCCAGCAGCTTAGCGGGTGGTGACGCAGATACGCAGTATTTT. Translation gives CASSLAGGDADTQYF.

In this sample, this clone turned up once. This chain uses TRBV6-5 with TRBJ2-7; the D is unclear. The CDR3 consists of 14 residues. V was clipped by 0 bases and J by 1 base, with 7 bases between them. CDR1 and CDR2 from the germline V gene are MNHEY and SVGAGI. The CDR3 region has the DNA TGTGCCAGCAGTTACTCCTCCAGATCCTACGAGCAGTACTTC. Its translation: CASSYSSRSYEQYF.

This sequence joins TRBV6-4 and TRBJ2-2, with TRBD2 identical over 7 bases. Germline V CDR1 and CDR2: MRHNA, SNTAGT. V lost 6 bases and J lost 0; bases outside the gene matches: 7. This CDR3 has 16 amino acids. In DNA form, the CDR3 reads TGTGCCAGCAGCCCCCACGCGGGAGCGAACACCGGGGAGCTGTTTTTT. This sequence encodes CASSPHAGANTGELFF.

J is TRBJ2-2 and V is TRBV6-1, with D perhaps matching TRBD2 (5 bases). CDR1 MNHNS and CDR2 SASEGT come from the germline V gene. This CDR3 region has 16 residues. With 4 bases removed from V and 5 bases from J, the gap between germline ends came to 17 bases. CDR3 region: CASSGRLGVQTGELFF. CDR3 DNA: TGTGCCAGCAGTGGCCGTCTCGGGGTACAAACCGGGGAGCTGTTTTTT.

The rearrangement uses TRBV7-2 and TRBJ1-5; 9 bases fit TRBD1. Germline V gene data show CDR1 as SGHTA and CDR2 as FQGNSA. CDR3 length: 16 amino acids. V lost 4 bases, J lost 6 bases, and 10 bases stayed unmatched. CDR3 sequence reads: CASSSSGTGFSQPQHF. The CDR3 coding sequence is TGTGCCAGCAGCTCCTCCGGGACAGGGTTTAGTCAGCCCCAGCATTTT. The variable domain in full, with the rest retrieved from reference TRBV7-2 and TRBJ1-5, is GAGVSQSPSNKVTEKGKDVELRCDPISGHTALYWYRQSLGQGLEFLIYFQGNSAPDKSGLPSDRFSAERTGGSVSTLTIQRTQQEDSAVYLCASSSSGTGFSQPQHFGDGTRLSIL.

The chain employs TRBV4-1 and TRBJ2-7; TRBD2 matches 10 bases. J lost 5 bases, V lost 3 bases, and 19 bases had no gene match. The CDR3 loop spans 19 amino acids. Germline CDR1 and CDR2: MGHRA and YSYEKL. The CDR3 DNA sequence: TGCGCCAGCAGCCACCCTCCGACAGGAGCGGGAGGGGCCCCCGACGAGCAGTACTTC. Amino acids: CASSHPPTGAGGAPDEQYF.

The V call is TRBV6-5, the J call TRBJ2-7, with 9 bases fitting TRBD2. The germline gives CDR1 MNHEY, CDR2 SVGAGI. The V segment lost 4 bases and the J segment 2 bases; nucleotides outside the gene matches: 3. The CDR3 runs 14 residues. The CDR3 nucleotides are TGTGCCAGCAGTTTGACTAGCGGAACCTACGAGCAGTACTTC. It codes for CASSLTSGTYEQYF.

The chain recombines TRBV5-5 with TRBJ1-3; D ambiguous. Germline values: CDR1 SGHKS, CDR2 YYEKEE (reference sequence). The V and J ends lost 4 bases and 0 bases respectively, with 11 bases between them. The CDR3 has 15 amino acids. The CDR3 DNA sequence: TGTGCCAGCAGCATCGCACCCCGCTCTGGAAACACCATATATTTT. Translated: CASSIAPRSGNTIYF. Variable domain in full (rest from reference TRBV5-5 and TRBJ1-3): DAGVTQSPTHLIKTRGQQVTLRCSPISGHKSVSWYQQVLGQGPQFIFQYYEKEERGRGNFPDRFSARQFPNYSSELNVNALLLGDSALYLCASSIAPRSGNTIYFGEGSWLTVV.

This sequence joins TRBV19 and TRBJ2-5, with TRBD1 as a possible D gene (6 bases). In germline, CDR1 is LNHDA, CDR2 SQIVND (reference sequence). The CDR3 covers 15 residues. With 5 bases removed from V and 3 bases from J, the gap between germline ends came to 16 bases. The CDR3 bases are TGTGCCAGTAGTGTCGACCCTCAGGGGAAAGAGACCCAGTACTTC. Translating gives CASSVDPQGKETQYF.

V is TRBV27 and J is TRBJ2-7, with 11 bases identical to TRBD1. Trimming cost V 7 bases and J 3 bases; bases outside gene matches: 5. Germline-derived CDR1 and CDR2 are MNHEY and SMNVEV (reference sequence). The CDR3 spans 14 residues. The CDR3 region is CASKRTGGIYEQYF. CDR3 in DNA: TGTGCCAGCAAAAGGACAGGGGGCATCTACGAGCAGTACTTC.

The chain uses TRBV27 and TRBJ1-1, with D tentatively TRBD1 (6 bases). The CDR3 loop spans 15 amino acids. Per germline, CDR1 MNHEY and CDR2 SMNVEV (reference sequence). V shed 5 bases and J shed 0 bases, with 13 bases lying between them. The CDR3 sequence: CASSPQWDMNTEAFF. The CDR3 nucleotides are TGTGCCAGCAGTCCCCAGTGGGACATGAACACTGAAGCTTTCTTT.

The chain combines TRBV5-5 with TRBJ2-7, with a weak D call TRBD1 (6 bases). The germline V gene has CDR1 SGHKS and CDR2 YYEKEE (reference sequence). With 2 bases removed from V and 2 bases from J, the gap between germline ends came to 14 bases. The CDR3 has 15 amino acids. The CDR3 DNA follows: TGTGCCAGCAGCTTCGACCGGACAGCCGCCTACGAGCAGTACTTC. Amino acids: CASSFDRTAAYEQYF.

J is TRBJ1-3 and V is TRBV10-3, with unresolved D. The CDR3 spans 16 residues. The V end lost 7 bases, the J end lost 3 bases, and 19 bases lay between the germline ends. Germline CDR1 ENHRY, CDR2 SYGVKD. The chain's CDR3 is CAITPGVKGFGNTIYF. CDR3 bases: TGTGCCATCACTCCCGGTGTTAAGGGATTTGGAAACACCATATATTTT.

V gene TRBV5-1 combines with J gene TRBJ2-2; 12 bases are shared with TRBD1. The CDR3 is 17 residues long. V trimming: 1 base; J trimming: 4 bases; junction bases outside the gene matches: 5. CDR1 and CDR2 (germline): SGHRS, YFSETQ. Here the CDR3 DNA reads TGCGCCAGCAGCTTGTTAGGGACAGGGGGCTTCACCGGGGAGCTGTTTTTT. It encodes CASSLLGTGGFTGELFF.

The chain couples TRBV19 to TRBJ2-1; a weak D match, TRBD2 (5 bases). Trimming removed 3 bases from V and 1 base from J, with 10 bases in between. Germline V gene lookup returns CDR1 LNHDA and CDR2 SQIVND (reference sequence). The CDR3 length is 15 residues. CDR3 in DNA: TGTGCCAGTAGTATTTTCCGGGATTCCTACAATGAGCAGTTCTTC. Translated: CASSIFRDSYNEQFF.